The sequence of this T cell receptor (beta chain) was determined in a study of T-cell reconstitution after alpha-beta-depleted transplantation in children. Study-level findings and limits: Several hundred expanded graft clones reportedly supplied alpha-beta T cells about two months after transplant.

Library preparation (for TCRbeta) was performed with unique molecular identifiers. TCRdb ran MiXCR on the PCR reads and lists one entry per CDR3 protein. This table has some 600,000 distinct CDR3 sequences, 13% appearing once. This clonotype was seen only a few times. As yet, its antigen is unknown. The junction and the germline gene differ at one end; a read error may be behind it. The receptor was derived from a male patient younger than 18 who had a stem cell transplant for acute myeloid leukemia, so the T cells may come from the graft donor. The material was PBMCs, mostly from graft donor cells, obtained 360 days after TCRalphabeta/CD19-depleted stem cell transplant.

For the CDR3, the DNA is TGTACCAGCAGTCAGATCCACTGGTGGGAAGACCGGTACACTGAAGCTTTCTTT. Translated, it gives CTSSQIHWWEDRYTEAFF. This chain uses TRBV2 with TRBJ1-1; D remains ambiguous. The germline V gene encodes CDR1 SNHLY and CDR2 FYNNEI. The CDR3 covers 18 residues.